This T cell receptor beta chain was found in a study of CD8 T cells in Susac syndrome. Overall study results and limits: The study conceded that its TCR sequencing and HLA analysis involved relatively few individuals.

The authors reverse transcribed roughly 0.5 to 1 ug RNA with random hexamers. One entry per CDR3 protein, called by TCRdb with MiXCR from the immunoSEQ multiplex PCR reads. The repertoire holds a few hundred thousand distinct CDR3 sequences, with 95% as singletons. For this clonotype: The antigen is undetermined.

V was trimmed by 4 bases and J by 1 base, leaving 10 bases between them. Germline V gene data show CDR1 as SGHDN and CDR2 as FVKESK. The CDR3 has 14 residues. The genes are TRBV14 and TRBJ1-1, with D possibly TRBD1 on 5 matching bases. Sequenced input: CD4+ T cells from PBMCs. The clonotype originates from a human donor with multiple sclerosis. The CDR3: CASSLRGQNTEAFF. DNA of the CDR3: TGTGCCAGCAGCCTTCGGGGCCAGAACACTGAAGCTTTCTTT.